The sequence of this T cell receptor (beta chain) was determined in a study of T cells in pancreatic ductal adenocarcinoma. Some clones are missing from TCRdb's copy, which holds only in-frame ones; the method was immunoSEQ multiplex PCR. The sample includes some 2,500 clones, 74% seen only once; the top ten take approximately 15%. The selected patients with pancreatic ductal adenocarcinoma had surgery but no neoadjuvant therapy. Study-wide results and limits: No significant tumor-blood clonality difference; means were about 0.1 and 0.065. Comparisons of tumor and blood clonality may show falsely lower tumor diversity.

Points on this clone: Its matching antigen is unknown.

The sequence came from a human donor with pancreatic ductal adenocarcinoma. Sequencing input: pancreatic tumor tissue.

The CDR3 DNA reads as TGCGCCAGCAGCCAAGATTCTGCTAGCGGGAGAGGGAACACCGGGGAGCTGTTTTTT. This gives the protein CASSQDSASGRGNTGELFF. The V gene is TRBV4-3, the J gene TRBJ2-2, with TRBD2 matching over 10 bases. Germline CDR1 reads LGHNA; CDR2 reads YSLEER. Unmatched junction bases numbered 8, after V lost 0 bases and J lost 1 base. The CDR3 is made up of 19 amino acids.